A single TCR beta chain is shown here with its context. Its target is not known. The V gene lost 0 bases and the J gene lost 13 bases, with 16 bases spanning the gap. Germline-derived CDR1 and CDR2 are LGHNA and YSLEER. CDR3 size: 14 residues. The data originate from a study of T cells in narcolepsy. Looking at the study overall: Healthy controls were enrolled alongside patients with narcolepsy type 1 or type 2.

TCRdb's copy holds only in-frame clones and misses some; the assay was immunoSEQ multiplex PCR. Of roughly 20,000 clones listed, around four fifths are singletons. Study-wide points: Some memory CD4+ repertoires had no autoreactive clone sequences. Autoreactive clonotypes reportedly recurred in blood of same and different patients, not controls. HCRT-specific and TRIB2-specific autoreactive clonotypes appeared among same-patient CSF and blood CD4+ clonotypes.

The chain combines TRBV4-3 with TRBJ2-1; TRBD1 or TRBD2 may be the D gene (5 bases each). This clonotype originated in a human donor in good health. Sequencing input: memory (CD45RA-) CD4+ T cells from blood. CDR3 sequence (DNA): TGCGCCAGCAGCCAAGATGGCCGGGACGCCGCTCAGTTCTTC. It translates to CASSQDGRDAAQFF.